Below are 10 T cell receptor beta chains sequenced from a single sample in a study of blood T cells in healthy people across ages (dated by TCRdb to between 2014 and 2017). Library preparation employed 5' RACE. The sample was run on an Illumina HiSeq 2500. A second PCR of about 7 to 12 cycles was performed with a sample-barcoded 5' primer and a J-beta primer mix. Clones were called with MiXCR by TCRdb after fastp trimmed the public reads at Q25, and only in-frame beta chains were retained. Under each unique CDR3 protein, matching rows form one entry showing the most common genes and DNA. The sample profile shows 920,000 or so distinct CDR3 sequences; 40% to 55% of them were found once. The ten largest clones take up about 20% of the sample. The sequencing input was blood. These receptors originate from a woman aged 55-70 years in good health.

This clonotype was observed a few times. The chain has TRBV2 and TRBJ2-7; TRBD2 might be the D (5 bases). Trimming removed 5 bases from V and 0 bases from J, with 11 bases in between. The CDR3 is made up of 14 amino acids. Germline-derived CDR1 and CDR2 are SNHLY and FYNNEI. Here the CDR3 reads CASSPRRVSYEQYF. The DNA of the CDR3 is TGTGCCAGCAGTCCTCGGCGGGTCTCCTACGAGCAGTACTTC.

This clonotype was detected many times. The chain employs TRBV10-3 and TRBJ2-7; the match to TRBD1 covers 10 bases. V was clipped by 5 bases and J by 5 bases; unmatched bases: 18. The germline V gene has CDR1 ENHRY and CDR2 SYGVKD. The CDR3 loop spans 18 amino acids. For the CDR3, the DNA is TGTGCCATCAGTCGAAGGACAGGGGGAACTAGCCGCTCACACGAGCAGTACTTC. Protein product: CAISRRTGGTSRSHEQYF.

This clonotype has only a few counts. The chain links TRBV7-2 to TRBJ2-7; D remains ambiguous. The CDR3 runs to 13 residues. Trimming took 10 bases from V and 5 from J, leaving 18 bases between them. Germline V gene sequence: CDR1 SGHTA, CDR2 FQGNSA. CDR3 region: CATGAPLADEQYF. CDR3 nucleotide sequence: TGTGCCACCGGAGCTCCTCTTGCAGACGAGCAGTACTTC.

The chain links TRBV7-9 to TRBJ1-1; D call uncertain. Trimming removed 1 base from V and 1 base from J, with 13 bases in between. CDR3 length equals 16 residues. The germline V gene encodes CDR1 SEHNR and CDR2 FQNEAQ (reference sequence). The DNA for the CDR3 is TGTGCCAGCAGCTTAGTTAGAAATGTGGGGAACACTGAAGCTTTCTTT. It yields the protein CASSLVRNVGNTEAFF.

The V and J genes are TRBV28 and TRBJ2-5, with 9 bases that match TRBD1. The V segment lost 6 bases and the J segment 1 base; nucleotides outside the gene matches: 21. The CDR3 loop spans 20 amino acids. Germline CDR1 and CDR2: MDHEN and SYDVKM. The CDR3 DNA is TGTGCCAGCAGAAAGTTGGGGACAGGGAGGGAGTGGAGGTTCCAAGAGACCCAGTACTTC. It codes for CASRKLGTGREWRFQETQYF.

In the case of this clonotype: It may be a read error: a sequence one base away is much more abundant. The V call is TRBV7-9, the J call TRBJ2-6; D is unresolved. This CDR3 has 12 amino acids. Germline CDR1 is SEHNR and CDR2 is FQNEAQ (reference sequence). The DNA for the CDR3 is TGTTCCAGCAGCCTAGGGGCCAACGTCCTGACTTTC. Amino acid sequence: CSSSLGANVLTF.

The chain has TRBV3-1 and TRBJ2-3; the D gene could be TRBD1 or TRBD2 (7 bases each). This CDR3 contains 16 residues. The V gene lost 4 bases and the J gene lost 2 bases, with 16 bases spanning the gap. Germline CDR1 LGHDT, CDR2 YNNKEL (reference sequence). CDR3 bases: TGTGCCAGCAGCCTCCCGGGGGGACAGACCACAGATACGCAGTATTTT. Encoded protein: CASSLPGGQTTDTQYF.

V is TRBV3-1 and J is TRBJ1-6; D possibly corresponds to TRBD1 (5 bases). Trimming removed 4 bases at V and 10 bases at J, with 17 bases between. CDR1 LGHDT and CDR2 YNNKEL come from the germline V gene (reference sequence). The CDR3 consists of 15 residues. Here the CDR3 reads CASSPGTAEGSPLHF. The CDR3 region has the DNA TGTGCCAGCAGCCCCGGGACGGCCGAGGGATCACCCCTCCACTTT.

This clonotype appeared a few times. The chain recombines TRBV5-1 with TRBJ2-1, with TRBD2 matching 10 bases. Per germline, CDR1 SGHRS and CDR2 YFSETQ. With V trimmed by 5 bases and J by 5 bases, 7 bases remained unmatched. The CDR3 has 15 amino acids. CDR3 DNA: TGCGCCAGCAGACAACTAGCGGGATTTAACAATGAGCAGTTCTTC. It encodes CASRQLAGFNNEQFF.

J is TRBJ2-7 and V is TRBV7-8, with D possibly TRBD2 on 6 matching bases. The V and J ends lost 1 base and 6 bases respectively, with 13 bases between them. CDR3 length: 14 amino acids. The germline gives CDR1 SGHVS, CDR2 FQNEAQ. CDR3: CASSLVRGTPEQYF. The DNA for the CDR3 is TGTGCCAGCAGCTTAGTTCGGGGGACCCCCGAGCAGTACTTC.